This T cell receptor beta chain derives from a study of blood T cells in healthy people across ages. Study observations and caveats: The recorded TCR beta diversity per million T cells decreased in a roughly linear manner with age.

Those donating, healthy Caucasian individuals from Russia, were aged about 6 to 100. Every sample gave at least 5 micrograms of total RNA when it was extracted. The CDR3 has 14 residues. Per the germline V gene, CDR1 is SNHLY and CDR2 is FYNNEI. Between the trimmed V and J ends, which lost 4 bases and 9 bases, there was a span of 16 bases. Details on this clonotype: No antigen is known for it.

Through a sample-barcoded 5' primer and a J-beta primer mix, a second PCR was run for roughly 7 to 11 cycles. MiXCR, applied by TCRdb to the 5' RACE reads, yields one record per CDR3 protein. The sample shows about a million distinct CDR3 sequences, roughly two fifths of them seen only once. Sequenced: blood. The sequence was obtained from a man aged 18-30 years in good health. This chain uses TRBV2 with TRBJ1-5; perhaps TRBD1 as D (5 bases). CDR3 in DNA: TGTGCCAGCAGTGTAAATGGGGCCCAAGGGCCCCAGCATTTT. Amino acids: CASSVNGAQGPQHF.